Listed below are T cell receptor beta chains from one sample, sequenced in a study of T cells in Graves' hyperthyroidism and ophthalmopathy. TCRdb analysed the multiplex PCR reads with MiXCR anew, one entry per CDR3 protein. The sample records 800,000 or so distinct CDR3 sequences, approximately 40% being singletons. Sequencing input: blood. Receptors were obtained from a man between 18 and 35 years old with Graves' hyperthyroidism. CDR3s include the opening cysteine and the closing phenylalanine or tryptophan. A D gene is named only where the DNA matches it firmly. Clone size, where shown, is once, few, many, or a class for clones that have expanded.

CDR3 protein	CDR3 DNA	V gene	clone size	D gene	J gene
CASSLNRANSPLHF	TGTGCCAGCAGCTTAAATCGGGCGAATTCACCCCTCCACTTT	TRBV13	NA	NA	TRBJ1-6
CASSLASARSNQPQHF	TGTGCCAGCAGCTTGGCGTCGGCTCGGAGCAATCAGCCCCAGCATTTT	TRBV7-9	NA	NA	TRBJ1-5
CSAIYLGGMSQHF	TGCAGTGCTATATATCTGGGGGGGATGAGCCAGCATTTT	TRBV20-1	few	NA	TRBJ1-5
CASSLSTAAGEQYF	TGTGCCAGCAGTTTGAGCACAGCTGCTGGGGAGCAGTACTTC	TRBV6-5	NA	NA	TRBJ2-7
CASSPPGQGNSYEQYF	TGTGCCAGCAGTCCACCGGGACAGGGGAACTCCTACGAGCAGTACTTC	TRBV12-3/TRBV12-4	few	TRBD1	TRBJ2-7
CASSLEFEETQYF	TGTGCCAGCAGCTTAGAGTTCGAAGAGACCCAGTACTTC	TRBV7-2	few	NA	TRBJ2-5
CASSELRGTYEQYF	TGTGCCAGCAGTGAATTGAGGGGCACCTACGAGCAGTACTTC	TRBV2	NA	NA	TRBJ2-7
CASSLYMDEQYF	TGCGCCAGCAGCTTGTATATGGACGAGCAGTACTTC	TRBV5-1	NA	NA	TRBJ2-7
CSASGGENYEQYF	TGCAGTGCTTCCGGAGGGGAGAACTACGAGCAGTACTTC	TRBV20-1	NA	NA	TRBJ2-7
CASSYGQLYEQYF	TGTGCCAGCAGTTACGGACAGCTCTACGAGCAGTACTTC	TRBV7-6	many	NA	TRBJ2-7
CASSTQGLGTDTQYF	TGTGCCAGCAGCACACAGGGGTTGGGCACAGATACGCAGTATTTT	TRBV5-6	NA	TRBD1	TRBJ2-3
CASSSDKGYEQYF	TGTGCCAGTAGCTCGGACAAGGGCTACGAGCAGTACTTC	TRBV19	many	NA	TRBJ2-7
CASSSSGESYEQYF	TGTGCCAGCAGTTCGTCCGGGGAATCCTACGAGCAGTACTTC	TRBV6-5	NA	NA	TRBJ2-7
CASSLALGQPQHF	TGTGCCAGCAGCTTAGCCTTAGGTCAGCCCCAGCATTTT	TRBV7-2	many	NA	TRBJ1-5
CASVSVNTEAFF	TGTGCCAGCGTTTCCGTGAACACTGAAGCTTTCTTT	TRBV12-3/TRBV12-4	NA	NA	TRBJ1-1
CASSFLDRGGKLFF	TGTGCCAGCAGCTTCCTGGACAGGGGGGGAAAACTGTTTTTT	TRBV7-9	NA	TRBD1	TRBJ1-4
CASSYQGSPGEQYF	TGCGCCAGCTCGTACCAGGGTTCGCCGGGGGAGCAGTACTTC	TRBV5-1	NA	NA	TRBJ2-7
CASSAAGTGGEQYF	TGCGCCAGCAGCGCCGCAGGGACAGGGGGCGAGCAGTACTTC	TRBV5-1	NA	TRBD1	TRBJ2-7